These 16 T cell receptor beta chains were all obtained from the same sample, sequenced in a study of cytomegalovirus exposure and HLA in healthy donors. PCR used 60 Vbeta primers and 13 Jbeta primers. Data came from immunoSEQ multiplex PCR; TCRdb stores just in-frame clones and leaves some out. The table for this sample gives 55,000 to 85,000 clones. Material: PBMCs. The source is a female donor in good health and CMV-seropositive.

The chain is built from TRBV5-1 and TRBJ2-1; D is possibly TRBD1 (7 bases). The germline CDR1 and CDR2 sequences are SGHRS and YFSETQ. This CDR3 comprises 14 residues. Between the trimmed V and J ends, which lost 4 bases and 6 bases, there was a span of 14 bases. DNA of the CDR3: TGCGCCAGCAGCGAGCCCCAGGGGGGCAATGAGCAGTTCTTC. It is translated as CASSEPQGGNEQFF.

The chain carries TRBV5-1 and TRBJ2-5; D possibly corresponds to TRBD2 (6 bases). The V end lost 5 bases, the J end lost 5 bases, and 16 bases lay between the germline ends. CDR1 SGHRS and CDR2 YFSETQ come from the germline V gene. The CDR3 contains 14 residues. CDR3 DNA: TGCGCCAGCAGGATAACGAACCGGGGGGAGACCCAGTACTTC. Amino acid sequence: CASRITNRGETQYF.

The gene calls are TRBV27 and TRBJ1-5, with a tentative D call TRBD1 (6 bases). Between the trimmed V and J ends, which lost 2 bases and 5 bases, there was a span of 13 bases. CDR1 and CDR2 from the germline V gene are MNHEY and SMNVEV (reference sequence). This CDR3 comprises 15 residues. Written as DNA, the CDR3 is TGTGCCAGCAGTTTAACGGCGACAGGATATCAGCCCCAGCATTTT. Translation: CASSLTATGYQPQHF.

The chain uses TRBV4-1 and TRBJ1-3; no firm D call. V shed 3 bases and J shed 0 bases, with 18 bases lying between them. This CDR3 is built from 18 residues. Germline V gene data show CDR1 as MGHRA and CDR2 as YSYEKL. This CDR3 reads CASSQAVAGIFSGNTIYF. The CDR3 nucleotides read TGCGCCAGCAGCCAGGCCGTGGCAGGTATCTTCTCTGGAAACACCATATATTTT.

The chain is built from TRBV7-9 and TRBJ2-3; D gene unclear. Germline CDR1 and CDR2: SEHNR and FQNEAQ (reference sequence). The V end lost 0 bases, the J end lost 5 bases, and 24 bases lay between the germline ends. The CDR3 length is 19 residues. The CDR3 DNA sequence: TGTGCCAGCAGCTTAGCGCATTTTGTTCCCAGGTATCCCGGAGATACGCAGTATTTT. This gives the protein CASSLAHFVPRYPGDTQYF.

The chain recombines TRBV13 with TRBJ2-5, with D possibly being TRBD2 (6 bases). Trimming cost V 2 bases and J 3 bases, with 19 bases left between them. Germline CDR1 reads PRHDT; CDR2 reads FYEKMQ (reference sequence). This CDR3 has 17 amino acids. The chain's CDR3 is CASSLTGLSREEETQYF. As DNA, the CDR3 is TGTGCCAGCAGCTTAACGGGGCTTTCGAGGGAGGAAGAGACCCAGTACTTC.

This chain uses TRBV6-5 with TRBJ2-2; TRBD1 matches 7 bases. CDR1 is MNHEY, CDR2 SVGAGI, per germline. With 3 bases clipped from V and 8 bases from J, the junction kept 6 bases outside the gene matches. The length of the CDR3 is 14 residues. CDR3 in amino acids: CASSYIDREGELFF. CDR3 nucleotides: TGTGCCAGCAGTTATATCGACAGGGAAGGGGAGCTGTTTTTT.

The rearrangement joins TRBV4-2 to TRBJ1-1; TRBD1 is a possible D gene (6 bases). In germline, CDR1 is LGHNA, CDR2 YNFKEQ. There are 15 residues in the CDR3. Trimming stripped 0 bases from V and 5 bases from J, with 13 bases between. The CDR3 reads CASSQEQGRLTEAFF. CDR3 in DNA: TGTGCCAGCAGCCAAGAACAGGGTAGATTAACTGAAGCTTTCTTT.

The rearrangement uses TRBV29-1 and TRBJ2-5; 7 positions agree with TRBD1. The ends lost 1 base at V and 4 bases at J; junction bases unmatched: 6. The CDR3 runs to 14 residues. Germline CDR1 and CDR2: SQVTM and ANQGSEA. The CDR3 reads CSVEGDSQGETQYF. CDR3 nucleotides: TGCAGCGTTGAAGGGGACAGTCAGGGAGAGACCCAGTACTTC. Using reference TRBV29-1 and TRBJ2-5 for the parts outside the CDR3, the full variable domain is SAVISQKPSRDICQRGTSLTIQCQVDSQVTMMFWYRQQPGQSLTLIATANQGSEATYESGFVIDKFPISRPNLTFSTLTVSNMSPEDSSIYLCSVEGDSQGETQYFGPGTRLLVL.

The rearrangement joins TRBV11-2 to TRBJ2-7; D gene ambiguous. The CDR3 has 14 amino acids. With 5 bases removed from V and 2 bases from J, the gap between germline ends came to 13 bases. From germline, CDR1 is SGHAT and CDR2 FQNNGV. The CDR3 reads CASSPPRFPYEQYF. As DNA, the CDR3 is TGTGCCAGCAGCCCACCGAGGTTCCCCTACGAGCAGTACTTC.

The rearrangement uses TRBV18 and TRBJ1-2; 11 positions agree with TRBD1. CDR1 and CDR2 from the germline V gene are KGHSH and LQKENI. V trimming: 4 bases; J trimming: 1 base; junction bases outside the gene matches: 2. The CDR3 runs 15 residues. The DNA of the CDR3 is TGTGCCAGCTCACAGGACAGGGGGCTTAACTATGGCTACACCTTC. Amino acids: CASSQDRGLNYGYTF.

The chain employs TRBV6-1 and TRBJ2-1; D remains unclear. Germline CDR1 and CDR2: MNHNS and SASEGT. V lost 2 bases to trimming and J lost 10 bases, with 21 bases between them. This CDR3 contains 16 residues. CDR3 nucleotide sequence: TGTGCCAGCAGTGAAAAGTGGTACAGCCCCCCAATCGAGCAGTTCTTC. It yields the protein CASSEKWYSPPIEQFF.

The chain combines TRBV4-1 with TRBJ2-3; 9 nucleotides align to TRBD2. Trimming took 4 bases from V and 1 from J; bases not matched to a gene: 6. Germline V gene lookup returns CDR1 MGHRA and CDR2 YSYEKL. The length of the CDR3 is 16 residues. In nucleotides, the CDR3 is TGCGCCAGCAGCCCGCTAGCGGGGCGCCGCACAGATACGCAGTATTTT. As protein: CASSPLAGRRTDTQYF.

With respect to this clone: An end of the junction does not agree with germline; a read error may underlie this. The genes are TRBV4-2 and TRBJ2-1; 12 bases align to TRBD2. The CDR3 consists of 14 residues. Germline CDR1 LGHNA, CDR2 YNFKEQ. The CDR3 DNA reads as TGTGCCAGCAGCCAAGAAGGACTAGCGGGGACACTCATCTTC. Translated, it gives CASSQEGLAGTLIF.

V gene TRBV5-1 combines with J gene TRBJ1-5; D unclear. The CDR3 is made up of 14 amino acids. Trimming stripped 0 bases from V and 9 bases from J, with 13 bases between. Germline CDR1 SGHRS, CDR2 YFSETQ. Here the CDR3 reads CASSLDSGVGPQHF. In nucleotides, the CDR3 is TGCGCCAGCAGCTTGGACTCCGGGGTTGGGCCCCAGCATTTT.

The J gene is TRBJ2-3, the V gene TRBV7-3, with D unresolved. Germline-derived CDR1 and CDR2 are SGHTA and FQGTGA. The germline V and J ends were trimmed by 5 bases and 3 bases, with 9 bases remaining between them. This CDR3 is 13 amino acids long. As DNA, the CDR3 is TGTGCCAGCAGCGCCCATACAACAGATACGCAGTATTTT. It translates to CASSAHTTDTQYF.